The 28 T cell receptor beta chains below were found in one sample sequenced in a study of Ad26.COV2.S vaccination and SARS-CoV-2 variants. Treatment indicated: approximately 18 received Ad26.COV2.S at low or high dose, single or two shots; about 5 received placebo; per-sample allocation not given. Specimens were obtained on day 63 following the first vaccine or placebo injection. Here immunoSEQ multiplex PCR was the method, and the copy in TCRdb shows in-frame clones only, minus some. The sample includes around 250,000 clones, around 90% of them seen just once. Sequences were derived from peripheral blood, sampled in a trial of Ad26.COV2.S vaccine versus placebo. The receptors derive from a person between 18 and 60 years old who received the Ad26.COV2.S COVID-19 vaccine or a placebo.

This chain joins TRBV29-1 and TRBJ1-2; TRBD1 might be the D (5 bases). This CDR3 region has 13 residues. Trimming removed 4 bases at V and 4 bases at J, with 13 bases between. The germline gives CDR1 SQVTM, CDR2 ANQGSEA. This CDR3 reads CSVVVAGTYGYTF. DNA of the CDR3: TGCAGCGTTGTTGTGGCGGGGACCTATGGCTACACCTTC.

This clone showed up just once. The gene calls are TRBV7-2 and TRBJ2-3; 11 nucleotides agree with TRBD2. This CDR3 is built from 14 residues. Losses at the gene ends were 9 bases for V and 4 bases for J; bases not matched to a gene: 6. The germline gives CDR1 SGHTA, CDR2 FQGNSA. The CDR3 spells CASNLAGGSDTQYF. CDR3 bases: TGTGCCAGTAACCTAGCGGGGGGTTCAGATACGCAGTATTTT.

The V call is TRBV27, the J call TRBJ1-3; unclear D gene. The CDR3 contains 17 residues. V was shortened by 5 bases and J by 0 bases, with 17 bases between the two germline ends. Germline CDR1 and CDR2: MNHEY and SMNVEV (reference sequence). The CDR3 DNA sequence: TGTGCCAGCAGTCCCACTTCTCCTCTCAACTCTGGAAACACCATATATTTT. Translating gives CASSPTSPLNSGNTIYF.

The chain has TRBV13 and TRBJ1-3, with D possibly matching TRBD1 (6 bases). CDR1 PRHDT and CDR2 FYEKMQ come from the germline V gene (reference sequence). The ends were cut back, 8 bases at V and 2 bases at J, with 22 bases in the middle. The CDR3 extends over 17 amino acids. The CDR3 DNA reads TGTGCCAGCTACAGTGGCCGATCAGGGGTGGCTGGAAACACCATATATTTT. This codes for CASYSGRSGVAGNTIYF.

The rearrangement uses TRBV2 and TRBJ2-1; no firm D call. Germline CDR1 SNHLY, CDR2 FYNNEI. Trimming removed 3 bases from V and 4 bases from J, with 16 bases in between. The CDR3 has 16 amino acids. The CDR3 is CASSDTPASTYNEQFF. CDR3 coding DNA: TGTGCCAGCAGTGACACCCCCGCCTCCACATACAATGAGCAGTTCTTC.

This chain connects TRBV24-1 to TRBJ2-1; 7 bases match TRBD1. With V trimmed by 1 base and J by 8 bases, 4 bases remained unmatched. CDR3 length: 14 residues. Germline CDR1 reads KGHDR; CDR2 reads SFDVKD. The CDR3 reads CATSDFRGKDEQFF. DNA of the CDR3: TGTGCCACCAGTGATTTCAGGGGGAAAGATGAGCAGTTCTTC.

This sequence joins TRBV5-4 and TRBJ2-3; a weak D match, TRBD1 (6 bases). In germline, CDR1 is SGHNT, CDR2 YYREEE (reference sequence). This CDR3 has 15 amino acids. V lost 1 base, J lost 2 bases, and 11 bases lay in between. The DNA for the CDR3 is TGTGCCAGCAGCTTGAAAGGGGGAAACACAGATACGCAGTATTTT. Protein sequence: CASSLKGGNTDTQYF.

The chain carries TRBV14 and TRBJ2-5; D gene ambiguous. This CDR3 has 13 residues. V lost 1 base and J 3 bases, leaving 6 bases between the germline ends. Germline CDR1 and CDR2: SGHDN and FVKESK. DNA of the CDR3: TGTGCCAGCAGCCAAGGGGGTAAAGAGACCCAGTACTTC. This codes for CASSQGGKETQYF.

V usage is TRBV28 and J usage is TRBJ1-2; D unclear. Germline lookup yields CDR1 MDHEN and CDR2 SYDVKM. There are 12 residues in the CDR3. This CDR3 reads CALSRANYGYTF. The CDR3 DNA is TGTGCTTTGAGCAGAGCCAACTATGGCTACACCTTC.

This clone was seen a single time. V is TRBV18 and J is TRBJ1-2; perhaps TRBD1 as D (6 bases). CDR3 length equals 15 residues. V was pared by 2 bases and J by 7 bases, with 17 bases between. Germline V gene data show CDR1 as KGHSH and CDR2 as LQKENI. In DNA, the CDR3 is TGTGCCAGCTCACCAACCCTCGAGGGAGGGGGTGGCTACACCTTC. Translating it yields CASSPTLEGGGGYTF.

CDR3 residues: CASSVSGGLAYNEQFF. CDR3 sequence (DNA): TGTGCCAGCAGCGTCTCCGGGGGCCTCGCCTACAATGAGCAGTTCTTC. This chain uses TRBV7-3 with TRBJ2-1, with D possibly called TRBD1 or TRBD2 (6 bases each). Per germline, CDR1 SGHTA and CDR2 FQGTGA. This CDR3 comprises 16 residues. Deletions cut 5 bases from V and 2 bases from J, with 16 bases between.

The chain carries TRBV29-1 and TRBJ1-1; 7 bases align to TRBD1. The CDR3 runs to 12 residues. Germline loops: CDR1 SQVTM, CDR2 ANQGSEA. J gave up 5 bases and V 5 bases, and 5 bases lay outside the gene matches. The CDR3 DNA sequence: TGCAGCGTTAGAGGGGGCACGACTGAAGCTTTCTTT. As protein: CSVRGGTTEAFF.

CDR3 bases: TGTGCCAGCAGTTACTCGGGCTATAGCAATCAGCCCCAGCATTTT. It yields the protein CASSYSGYSNQPQHF. The chain links TRBV6-5 to TRBJ1-5; D unresolved. The V gene lost 0 bases and the J gene lost 0 bases, with 6 bases spanning the gap. The CDR3 has 15 amino acids. In germline, CDR1 is MNHEY, CDR2 SVGAGI.

This clone was recorded only once. The J gene is TRBJ2-5, the V gene TRBV7-2, with unresolved D. The germline V gene encodes CDR1 SGHTA and CDR2 FQGNSA. V lost 4 bases and J lost 4, with 19 bases in between. The CDR3 has 16 residues. The CDR3 region has the DNA TGTGCCAGCAGCTCCGCTTTGCAGGTAGTTGGAGAGACCCAGTACTTC. Encoded protein: CASSSALQVVGETQYF.

There are a few counts of this clone. The V call is TRBV11-3, the J call TRBJ2-2, with TRBD2 identical over 10 bases. Germline values: CDR1 SGHNT, CDR2 YENEEA. The CDR3 length is 16 residues. V was pared by 5 bases and J by 3 bases, with 6 bases of the junction left unmatched. CDR3 nucleotides: TGTGCCAGCAGCCCTAGCGGGAGTACGTACACCGGGGAGCTGTTTTTT. Translation gives CASSPSGSTYTGELFF.

The chain carries TRBV19 and TRBJ1-2; D is uncertain. CDR1 is LNHDA, CDR2 SQIVND, per germline (reference sequence). The CDR3 extends over 14 amino acids. Trimming removed 4 bases at V and 8 bases at J, with 17 bases between. The CDR3 loop is CASSTDGRWLGYTF. The CDR3 region has the DNA TGTGCCAGTAGTACCGACGGACGGTGGTTGGGCTACACCTTC.

This clone was recorded once. The rearrangement joins TRBV25-1 to TRBJ2-1, with no clear D. V was pared by 1 base and J by 0 bases, with 7 bases between. The germline gives CDR1 MGHDK, CDR2 SYGVNS. The CDR3 loop spans 15 amino acids. The CDR3 DNA sequence: TGTGCCAGCAGTGAATTTAAGGGCTCCTACAATGAGCAGTTCTTC. Translated: CASSEFKGSYNEQFF.

The V call is TRBV2, the J call TRBJ2-5; D is unresolved. Trimming shortened V by 4 bases and J by 2 bases, and 8 bases separated the two germline ends. The V gene's germline CDR1 is SNHLY and CDR2 FYNNEI. The length of the CDR3 is 13 residues. The CDR3 sequence is CASSGDDQETQYF. CDR3 bases: TGTGCCAGCAGTGGAGACGATCAAGAGACCCAGTACTTC.

J is TRBJ1-1 and V is TRBV7-9, with D tentatively TRBD1 (5 bases). V lost 8 bases to trimming and J lost 3 bases, with 13 bases between them. There are 13 residues in the CDR3. Germline loops: CDR1 SEHNR, CDR2 FQNEAQ (reference sequence). As DNA, the CDR3 is TGTGCCAGCGGTCGGGGGGTGGACACTGAAGCTTTCTTT. This codes for CASGRGVDTEAFF.

The J gene is TRBJ2-7, the V gene TRBV11-2; TRBD2 matches at 9 bases. CDR3 size: 15 residues. CDR1 is SGHAT, CDR2 FQNNGV, per germline. V gave up 5 bases and J gave up 3 bases; unmatched junction bases: 8. The CDR3 DNA reads TGTGCCAGCAGCCCCCAAGCGGGGGGTTACTACGAGCAGTACTTC. Amino acid sequence: CASSPQAGGYYEQYF.

This clone turned up a few times. The CDR3 DNA is TGTGCCAGCAGCTTAGAGATATCGGGCACTGAAGCTTTCTTT. Residues: CASSLEISGTEAFF. The chain couples TRBV11-2 to TRBJ1-1; D is undetermined. Trimming took off 0 bases at V and 4 bases at J, with 9 bases between the two ends. The CDR3 totals 14 residues. Germline CDR1 SGHAT, CDR2 FQNNGV. The entire variable domain, with the rest obtained from reference TRBV11-2 and TRBJ1-1, is as follows: EAGVAQSPRYKIIEKRQSVAFWCNPISGHATLYWYQQILGQGPKLLIQFQNNGVVDDSQLPKDRFSAERLKGVDSTLKIQPAKLEDSAVYLCASSLEISGTEAFFGQGTRLTVV.

This clone occurred a few times. V gene TRBV7-2 combines with J gene TRBJ2-2; no definite D call. The germline V gene has CDR1 SGHTA and CDR2 FQGNSA. Trimming left V 5 bases short and J 7 bases short, with 14 bases between. CDR3 size: 14 residues. CDR3 loop: CASSPPGHFGELFF. The CDR3, as DNA: TGTGCCAGCAGCCCACCGGGCCACTTCGGGGAGCTGTTTTTT.

CDR3: CASSFDPYEQYF. DNA of the CDR3: TGTGCCAGCAGCTTTGACCCCTACGAGCAGTACTTC. V and J are TRBV5-6 and TRBJ2-7; D is uncertain. The CDR3 loop spans 12 amino acids. Germline values: CDR1 SGHDT, CDR2 YYEEEE. Trimming removed 2 bases from V and 2 bases from J, with 5 bases in between.

CDR3 nucleotide sequence: TGTGCCAGCAGTGAACGAGGGATCTACGAGCAGTACTTC. The encoded protein is CASSERGIYEQYF. V gene TRBV2 combines with J gene TRBJ2-7, with TRBD2 as a possible D gene (5 bases). The germline V and J ends were trimmed by 2 bases and 3 bases, with 8 bases remaining between them. This CDR3 contains 13 residues. CDR1 SNHLY and CDR2 FYNNEI come from the germline V gene.

The chain couples TRBV11-3 to TRBJ2-2, with 12 bases that match TRBD2. Germline V lookup: CDR1 SGHNT, CDR2 YENEEA. The CDR3 length is 17 residues. The junction had 3 bases not matched to a gene; V was cut back by 4 bases and J by 0 bases. CDR3 nucleotides: TGTGCCAGCAGCTGGACTAGCGGGGACGCGAACACCGGGGAGCTGTTTTTT. Translated: CASSWTSGDANTGELFF.

This sequence joins TRBV3-1 (or the pseudogene TRBV3-2) and TRBJ1-5, with a possible D match to TRBD1 (5 bases). Trimming stripped 4 bases from V and 4 bases from J, with 14 bases between. This CDR3 contains 15 residues. Germline CDR1 LGHDT, CDR2 YNNKEL (reference sequence). Here the CDR3 reads CASSPLKGPNQPQHF. The CDR3 region has the DNA TGTGCCAGCAGCCCCTTAAAGGGACCTAATCAGCCCCAGCATTTT.

V usage is TRBV3-1 (or the pseudogene TRBV3-2) and J usage is TRBJ1-2, with TRBD1 matching 9 bases. The J segment lost 0 bases and the V segment lost 1 base, leaving 6 bases of the junction unmatched. This CDR3 spans 17 amino acids. Germline assignment: CDR1 LGHDT and CDR2 YNNKEL (reference sequence). Here the CDR3 DNA reads TGTGCCAGCAGCCAAGTGGCGGGACAGGGACCTAACTATGGCTACACCTTC. Translated: CASSQVAGQGPNYGYTF.

The chain has TRBV4-3 and TRBJ2-6; D unresolved. V gave up 1 base and J gave up 8 bases, with 15 bases separating them. CDR1 is LGHNA, CDR2 YSLEER, per germline. This CDR3 is built from 16 residues. The CDR3 nucleotides are TGCGCCAGCAGCCAAGGAACGGTCCATTATTCCAACGTCCTGACTTTC. It is translated as CASSQGTVHYSNVLTF.